These 30 T cell receptor beta chains share one sample of origin, sequenced in a study of PD-1 blockade in classical Hodgkin lymphoma. Indicated time point: cycle 4 day 1 (C4D1), after less than 7 weeks of nivolumab. Each and every patient relapsed after autologous stem cell transplantation, and patients got differing brentuximab vedotin exposure. Some clones are missing from TCRdb's copy, which holds only in-frame ones; the method was immunoSEQ multiplex PCR. This sample has roughly 50,000 clones; approximately 86% occur once, and the top ten carry approximately 6.9%. This sample comprised peripheral blood mononuclear cells (PBMCs), obtained before the fourth cycle of nivolumab. The receptors stem from a human donor with classical Hodgkin lymphoma.

This sequence joins TRBV2 and TRBJ2-3; 7 bases agree with TRBD2. The CDR3 runs to 16 residues. The J segment lost 1 base and the V segment lost 5 bases, leaving 9 bases of the junction unmatched. Germline loops: CDR1 SNHLY, CDR2 FYNNEI. The CDR3, as DNA: TGTGCCAGCAGTTATATGGCGGGAGAAGGCACAGATACGCAGTATTTT. Amino acids: CASSYMAGEGTDTQYF.

The V gene is TRBV18, the J gene TRBJ2-4; the match to TRBD1 covers 7 bases. The V gene end was trimmed by 3 bases and the J gene end by 8 bases; junction bases not matched to a gene: 4. Looked up from germline, CDR1 is KGHSH and CDR2 is LQKENI. CDR3 length equals 13 residues. CDR3 sequence: CASSPSGGDIQYF. The CDR3 DNA is TGTGCCAGCTCACCCTCAGGGGGTGACATTCAGTACTTC. Filled out from reference TRBV18 and TRBJ2-4, the complete variable domain reads NAGVMQNPRHLVRRRGQEARLRCSPMKGHSHVYWYRQLPEEGLKFMVYLQKENIIDESGMPKERFSAEFPKEGPSILRIQQVVRGDSAAYFCASSPSGGDIQYFGAGTRLSVL.

This clone occurred once. The chain recombines TRBV9 with TRBJ1-6; TRBD1 is a possible D gene (6 bases). Germline CDR1 SGDLS, CDR2 YYNGEE. The CDR3 spans 13 residues. Trimming took off 4 bases at V and 10 bases at J, with 12 bases between the two ends. The CDR3 DNA reads TGTGCCAGCAGCACAGGGCTAGGGTCACCCCTCCACTTT. Translation: CASSTGLGSPLHF.

This clone was counted between two and nine times. The V call is TRBV2, the J call TRBJ2-5; tentatively, D is TRBD1 or TRBD2 (6 bases each). From germline, CDR1 is SNHLY and CDR2 FYNNEI. V gave up 7 bases and J gave up 1 base, with 13 bases separating them. The CDR3 is 14 residues long. The CDR3 loop is CASTFPGAQETQYF. CDR3 DNA sequence: TGTGCCAGCACCTTTCCGGGGGCCCAAGAGACCCAGTACTTC.

This sequence joins TRBV7-3 and TRBJ2-3; 10 nucleotides agree with TRBD2. The CDR3 is made up of 15 amino acids. V lost 4 bases to trimming and J lost 2 bases; unmatched junction nucleotides: 3. CDR1 is SGHTA, CDR2 FQGTGA, per germline. The CDR3 loop reads CASSSTSGVTDTQYF. The CDR3 DNA reads as TGTGCCAGCAGCTCAACTAGCGGGGTCACAGATACGCAGTATTTT. Drawing the rest from reference TRBV7-3 and TRBJ2-3, the complete variable domain is GAGVSQTPSNKVTEKGKYVELRCDPISGHTALYWYRQSLGQGPEFLIYFQGTGAADDSGLPNDRFFAVRPEGSVSTLKIQRTERGDSAVYLCASSSTSGVTDTQYFGPGTRLTVL.

The chain has TRBV18 and TRBJ2-5; D gene uncertain. V was cut by 0 bases and J by 0 bases, with 5 bases left in between. CDR1 is KGHSH, CDR2 LQKENI, per germline. The length of the CDR3 is 14 residues. The chain's CDR3 is CASSPPINQETQYF. In DNA, the CDR3 is TGTGCCAGCTCACCACCGATCAACCAAGAGACCCAGTACTTC.

The chain is built from TRBV5-4 and TRBJ1-1; D might be TRBD1 (6 bases). V was shortened by 3 bases and J by 2 bases, with 11 bases between the two germline ends. The CDR3 totals 14 residues. Germline CDR1 and CDR2: SGHNT and YYREEE (reference sequence). The CDR3 DNA follows: TGTGCCAGCAGCTATCAGGACAGCAACACTGAAGCTTTCTTT. Translated: CASSYQDSNTEAFF. Variable domain in full (rest from reference TRBV5-4 and TRBJ1-1): ETGVTQSPTHLIKTRGQQVTLRCSSQSGHNTVSWYQQALGQGPQFIFQYYREEENGRGNFPPRFSGLQFPNYSSELNVNALELDDSALYLCASSYQDSNTEAFFGQGTRLTVV.

This chain connects TRBV18 to TRBJ2-2; no definite D call. The V gene's germline CDR1 is KGHSH and CDR2 LQKENI. V gave up 3 bases and J gave up 0 bases, with 8 bases separating them. This CDR3 is built from 15 residues. This CDR3 reads CASSPSLSNTGELFF. The CDR3 region has the DNA TGTGCCAGCTCACCTTCCCTATCGAACACCGGGGAGCTGTTTTTT. Filled out from reference TRBV18 and TRBJ2-2, the complete variable domain reads NAGVMQNPRHLVRRRGQEARLRCSPMKGHSHVYWYRQLPEEGLKFMVYLQKENIIDESGMPKERFSAEFPKEGPSILRIQQVVRGDSAAYFCASSPSLSNTGELFFGEGSRLTVL.

The gene calls are TRBV5-1 and TRBJ2-1; D gene uncertain. This CDR3 is 15 amino acids long. Trimming left V 4 bases short and J 3 bases short, with 14 bases between. Germline CDR1 and CDR2: SGHRS and YFSETQ. The CDR3 DNA follows: TGCGCCAGCAGCCTAAGACCTCATAACTACAATGAGCAGTTCTTC. Protein product: CASSLRPHNYNEQFF. Full variable domain (outside the CDR3, taken from reference TRBV5-1 and TRBJ2-1): KAGVTQTPRYLIKTRGQQVTLSCSPISGHRSVSWYQQTPGQGLQFLFEYFSETQRNKGNFPGRFSGRQFSNSRSEMNVSTLELGDSALYLCASSLRPHNYNEQFFGPGTRLTVL.

V usage is TRBV7-9 and J usage is TRBJ1-1, with 8 bases fitting TRBD1. The germline CDR1 and CDR2 sequences are SEHNR and FQNEAQ (reference sequence). V lost 1 base and J lost 5; bases outside the gene matches: 6. The CDR3 has 15 amino acids. CDR3 protein: CASSLEGQVRTEAFF. The CDR3 bases are TGTGCCAGCAGCTTAGAGGGACAGGTTCGGACTGAAGCTTTCTTT.

The CDR3 region has the DNA TGTGCCAGTACCAGGAACACCGGGGAGCTGTTTTTT. Protein product: CASTRNTGELFF. The chain couples TRBV19 to TRBJ2-2; unclear D gene. V gave up 7 bases and J gave up 1 base, with 4 bases separating them. Per germline, CDR1 LNHDA and CDR2 SQIVND (reference sequence). This CDR3 has 12 amino acids.

The chain's CDR3 is CASRGQGANNEQFF. The CDR3 DNA reads TGCGCCAGCAGGGGACAGGGGGCCAACAATGAGCAGTTCTTC. The chain combines TRBV5-1 with TRBJ2-1, with 12 bases matching TRBD1. V shed 5 bases, J shed 5 bases, and the junction held 2 bases outside the gene matches. There are 14 residues in the CDR3. Germline V gene sequence: CDR1 SGHRS, CDR2 YFSETQ.

This chain joins TRBV10-3 and TRBJ2-3; D may be TRBD1 or TRBD2 (6 bases each). The V end was cut by 7 bases, the J end by 0 bases, with 17 bases between. Germline CDR1 reads ENHRY; CDR2 reads SYGVKD. CDR3 length equals 16 residues. The CDR3 sequence: CAITQIGGVSTDTQYF. CDR3 bases: TGTGCCATCACTCAGATCGGGGGCGTAAGCACAGATACGCAGTATTTT.

The chain is built from TRBV6-5 and TRBJ1-5; 8 bases are a match to TRBD1. Trimming cost V 6 bases and J 4 bases; bases outside gene matches: 5. The CDR3 contains 14 residues. CDR1 is MNHEY and CDR2 is SVGAGI in the germline V gene. CDR3 DNA: TGTGCCAGCAGCCGACAGGGGTCGAATCAGCCCCAGCATTTT. Residues: CASSRQGSNQPQHF.

The chain joins TRBV9 to TRBJ1-2; TRBD1 might be the D (5 bases). With 7 bases removed from V and 0 bases from J, the gap between germline ends came to 19 bases. CDR3 length: 16 residues. Germline CDR1 SGDLS, CDR2 YYNGEE. CDR3 DNA sequence: TGTGCCAGCGCCCGGGGACGTTCCCTTTCTAACTATGGCTACACCTTC. Translating gives CASARGRSLSNYGYTF.

The chain combines TRBV10-2 with TRBJ2-2, with D perhaps TRBD1 (6 bases). Germline CDR1 WSHSY, CDR2 SAAADI. V lost 0 bases to trimming and J lost 3 bases, with 11 bases between them. The CDR3 totals 16 residues. The CDR3 DNA follows: TGCGCCAGCAGTGAGTCGAACAGGGCATACACCGGGGAGCTGTTTTTT. Translation: CASSESNRAYTGELFF.

The V gene is TRBV7-8, the J gene TRBJ2-1, with 10 bases matching TRBD2. This CDR3 has 18 amino acids. J gave up 1 base and V 2 bases, and 8 bases lay outside the gene matches. Germline V lookup: CDR1 SGHVS, CDR2 FQNEAQ. This chain's CDR3 is CASSLRGSGRSSYNEQFF. The CDR3, as DNA: TGTGCCAGCAGCTTAAGGGGTAGCGGGAGGAGTTCCTACAATGAGCAGTTCTTC.

This chain joins TRBV14 and TRBJ1-2; a possible D gene is TRBD1 (6 bases). This CDR3 has 14 residues. Germline V gene data show CDR1 as SGHDN and CDR2 as FVKESK. Between the trimmed V and J ends, which lost 4 bases and 8 bases, there was a span of 17 bases. CDR3 in DNA: TGTGCCAGCAGCCGAAAGACAGGCAGTATGGGCTACACCTTC. Protein: CASSRKTGSMGYTF.

The chain links TRBV9 to TRBJ1-2; the D is unclear. The ends were cut back, 4 bases at V and 4 bases at J, with 20 bases in the middle. From germline, CDR1 is SGDLS and CDR2 YYNGEE. The CDR3 has 16 residues. The CDR3 reads CASSRGHSRKTYGYTF. Here the CDR3 DNA reads TGTGCCAGCAGCAGAGGGCACTCAAGAAAGACCTATGGCTACACCTTC.

The chain is built from TRBV7-9 and TRBJ1-2; 9 nucleotides line up with TRBD1. V trimming: 6 bases; J trimming: 6 bases; junction bases outside the gene matches: 14. The germline V gene encodes CDR1 SEHNR and CDR2 FQNEAQ (reference sequence). This CDR3 has 16 amino acids. The chain's CDR3 is CASRFANTGTGNGYTF. The CDR3 DNA is TGTGCCAGCAGATTCGCAAACACCGGGACAGGGAATGGCTACACCTTC.

The rearrangement uses TRBV25-1 and TRBJ2-7; TRBD2 agrees at 13 bases. This CDR3 has 16 residues. Germline CDR1 MGHDK, CDR2 SYGVNS. The junction had 9 bases not matched to a gene; V was cut back by 7 bases and J by 3 bases. The CDR3 region is CASNLPGTSGIYEQYF. The CDR3 DNA reads TGTGCCAGCAACTTACCCGGGACTAGCGGGATCTACGAGCAGTACTTC.

The rearrangement uses TRBV9 and TRBJ2-3; D is perhaps TRBD2 (5 bases). V was cut by 0 bases and J by 3 bases, with 11 bases left in between. Germline lookup yields CDR1 SGDLS and CDR2 YYNGEE. CDR3 length: 15 residues. The CDR3 sequence: CASSVGSSQTDTQYF. The CDR3, as DNA: TGTGCCAGCAGCGTAGGGTCTAGCCAAACAGATACGCAGTATTTT.

The rearrangement links TRBV7-3 to TRBJ1-5, with TRBD1 matching 9 bases. The CDR3 contains 18 residues. V lost 4 bases and J lost 0; bases outside the gene matches: 10. Germline CDR1 SGHTA, CDR2 FQGTGA. The chain's CDR3 is CASSSLGQGIYSNQPQHF. The CDR3 bases are TGTGCCAGCAGCTCCCTAGGACAGGGGATTTATAGCAATCAGCCCCAGCATTTT. The full variable domain, rest sourced from reference TRBV7-3 and TRBJ1-5, is GAGVSQTPSNKVTEKGKYVELRCDPISGHTALYWYRQSLGQGPEFLIYFQGTGAADDSGLPNDRFFAVRPEGSVSTLKIQRTERGDSAVYLCASSSLGQGIYSNQPQHFGDGTRLSIL.

The CDR3 loop reads CASSSTSGKYQETQYF. CDR3 nucleotides: TGTGCCAGCAGTTCAACTAGCGGGAAGTACCAAGAGACCCAGTACTTC. The genes are TRBV28 and TRBJ2-5; 10 bases line up with TRBD2. Germline V gives CDR1 MDHEN, CDR2 SYDVKM. J lost 0 bases, V lost 4 bases, and 5 bases had no gene match. This CDR3 has 16 amino acids.

J is TRBJ1-1 and V is TRBV27, with D unclear. V was shortened by 4 bases and J by 7 bases, with 4 bases between the two germline ends. CDR1 is MNHEY, CDR2 SMNVEV, per germline (reference sequence). This CDR3 region has 10 residues. In DNA, the CDR3 is TGTGCCAGCAGTTCCTTTGAAGCTTTCTTT. Amino acids: CASSSFEAFF.

The rearrangement links TRBV4-1 to TRBJ2-5; maybe TRBD1 (5 bases). V was clipped by 2 bases and J by 4 bases, with 23 bases between them. Germline V gene data show CDR1 as MGHRA and CDR2 as YSYEKL. The length of the CDR3 is 18 residues. DNA of the CDR3: TGCGCCAGCAGCCAATCCCCAGACAGAATGGGCTATGGAGAGACCCAGTACTTC. This codes for CASSQSPDRMGYGETQYF.

This chain uses TRBV18 with TRBJ2-4, with D perhaps TRBD1 (6 bases). There are 16 residues in the CDR3. The V end lost 4 bases, the J end lost 0 bases, and 13 bases lay between the germline ends. CDR1 is KGHSH, CDR2 LQKENI, per germline. CDR3 in amino acids: CASSLRGAVAKNIQYF. The CDR3 nucleotides are TGTGCCAGCTCACTCAGGGGAGCGGTAGCCAAAAACATTCAGTACTTC.

The chain uses TRBV4-2 and TRBJ2-7, with D possibly being TRBD2 (6 bases). This CDR3 has 15 amino acids. The V end was cut by 0 bases, the J end by 0 bases, with 9 bases between. Germline assignment: CDR1 LGHNA and CDR2 YNFKEQ. CDR3 sequence: CASSQESGSSYEQYF. CDR3 DNA: TGTGCCAGCAGCCAAGAATCCGGGAGCTCCTACGAGCAGTACTTC.

This sequence joins TRBV4-1 and TRBJ2-1; D possibly matches TRBD1 or TRBD2 (6 bases each). Between the trimmed V and J ends, which lost 4 bases and 2 bases, there was a span of 21 bases. The CDR3 consists of 18 residues. CDR1 and CDR2 from the germline V gene are MGHRA and YSYEKL. The CDR3 protein is CASSPLGNGGSTYNEQFF. DNA of the CDR3: TGCGCCAGCAGCCCTCTGGGGAACGGGGGCTCCACCTACAATGAGCAGTTCTTC.

This clone was seen just once. DNA for the CDR3: TGTGCCAGCAGCCTGGCCGGGGGGGGAAGCCAGCCCCAGCATTTT. Translated: CASSLAGGGSQPQHF. The chain links TRBV6-5 to TRBJ1-5; D may be TRBD1 (5 bases). Germline V gene data show CDR1 as MNHEY and CDR2 as SVGAGI. V lost 6 bases to trimming and J lost 7 bases, with 19 bases between them. The CDR3 is made up of 15 amino acids.